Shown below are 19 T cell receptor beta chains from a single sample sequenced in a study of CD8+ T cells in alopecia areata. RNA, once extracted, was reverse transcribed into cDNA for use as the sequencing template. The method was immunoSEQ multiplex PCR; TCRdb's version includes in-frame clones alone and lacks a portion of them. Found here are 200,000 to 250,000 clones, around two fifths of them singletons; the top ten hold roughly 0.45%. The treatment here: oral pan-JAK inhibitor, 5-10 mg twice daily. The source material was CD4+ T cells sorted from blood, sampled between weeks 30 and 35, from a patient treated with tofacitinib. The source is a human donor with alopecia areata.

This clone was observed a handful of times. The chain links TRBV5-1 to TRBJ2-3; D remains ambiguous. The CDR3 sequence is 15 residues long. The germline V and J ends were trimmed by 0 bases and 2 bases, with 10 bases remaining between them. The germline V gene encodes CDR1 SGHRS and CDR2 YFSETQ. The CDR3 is CASSLVAADTDTQYF. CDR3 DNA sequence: TGCGCCAGCAGCTTGGTGGCAGCCGACACAGATACGCAGTATTTT. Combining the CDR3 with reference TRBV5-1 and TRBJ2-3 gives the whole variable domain KAGVTQTPRYLIKTRGQQVTLSCSPISGHRSVSWYQQTPGQGLQFLFEYFSETQRNKGNFPGRFSGRQFSNSRSEMNVSTLELGDSALYLCASSLVAADTDTQYFGPGTRLTVL.

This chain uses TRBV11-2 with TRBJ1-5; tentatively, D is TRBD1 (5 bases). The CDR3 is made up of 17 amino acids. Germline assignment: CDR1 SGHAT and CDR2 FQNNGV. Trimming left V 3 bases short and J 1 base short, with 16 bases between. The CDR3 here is CASSLESRTPSNQPQHF. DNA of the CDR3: TGTGCCAGCAGCTTGGAATCCCGGACACCAAGCAATCAGCCCCAGCATTTT.

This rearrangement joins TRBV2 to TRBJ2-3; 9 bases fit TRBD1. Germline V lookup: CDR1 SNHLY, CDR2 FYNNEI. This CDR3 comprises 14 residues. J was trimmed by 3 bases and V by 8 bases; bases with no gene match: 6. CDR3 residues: CASSSGTGTDTQYF. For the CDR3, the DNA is TGTGCCAGCTCCTCCGGGACAGGGACAGATACGCAGTATTTT.

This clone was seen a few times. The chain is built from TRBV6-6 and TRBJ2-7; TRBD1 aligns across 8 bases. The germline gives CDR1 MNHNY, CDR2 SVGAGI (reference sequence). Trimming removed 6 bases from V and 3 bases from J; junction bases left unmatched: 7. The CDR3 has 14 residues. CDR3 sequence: CASRTRQGSYEQYF. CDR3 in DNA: TGTGCCAGCAGAACTAGACAGGGGAGCTACGAGCAGTACTTC.

The CDR3 bases are TGCAGCGTGTCACGGATGAACACTGAAGCTTTCTTT. Translation: CSVSRMNTEAFF. The V gene is TRBV29-1, the J gene TRBJ1-1; D unresolved. The CDR3 sequence is 12 residues long. Germline V gene sequence: CDR1 SQVTM, CDR2 ANQGSEA. V was shortened by 6 bases and J by 0 bases, with 8 bases between the two germline ends.

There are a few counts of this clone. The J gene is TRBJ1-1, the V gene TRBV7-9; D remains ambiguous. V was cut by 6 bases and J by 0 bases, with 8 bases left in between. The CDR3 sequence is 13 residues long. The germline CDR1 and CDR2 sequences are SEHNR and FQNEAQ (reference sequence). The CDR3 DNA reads TGTGCCAGCAGACCCGGAGTGAACACTGAAGCTTTCTTT. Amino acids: CASRPGVNTEAFF.

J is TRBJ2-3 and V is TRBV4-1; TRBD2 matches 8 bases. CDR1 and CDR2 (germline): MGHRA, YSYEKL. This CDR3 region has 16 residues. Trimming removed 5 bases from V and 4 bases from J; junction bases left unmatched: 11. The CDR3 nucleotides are TGCGCCAGCAGCTCCCGACTAGCGAAACTGTCAGATACGCAGTATTTT. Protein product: CASSSRLAKLSDTQYF.

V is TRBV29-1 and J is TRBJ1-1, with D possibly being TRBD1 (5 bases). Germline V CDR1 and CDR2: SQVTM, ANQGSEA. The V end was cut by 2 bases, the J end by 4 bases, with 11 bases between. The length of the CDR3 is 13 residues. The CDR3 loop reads CSVERQGATEAFF. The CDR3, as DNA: TGCAGCGTTGAAAGGCAGGGAGCCACTGAAGCTTTCTTT.

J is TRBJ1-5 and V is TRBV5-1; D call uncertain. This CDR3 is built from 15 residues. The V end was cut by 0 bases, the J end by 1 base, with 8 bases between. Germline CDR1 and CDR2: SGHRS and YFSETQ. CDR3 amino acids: CASSLGGASNQPQHF. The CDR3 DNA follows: TGCGCCAGCAGCTTGGGCGGCGCCAGCAATCAGCCCCAGCATTTT.

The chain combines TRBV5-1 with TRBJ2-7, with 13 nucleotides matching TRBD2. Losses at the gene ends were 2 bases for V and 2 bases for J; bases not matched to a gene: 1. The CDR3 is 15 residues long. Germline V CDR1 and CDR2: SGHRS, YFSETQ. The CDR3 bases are TGCGCCAGCAGCTTCACTAGCGGGAGGGCCTACGAGCAGTACTTC. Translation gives CASSFTSGRAYEQYF.

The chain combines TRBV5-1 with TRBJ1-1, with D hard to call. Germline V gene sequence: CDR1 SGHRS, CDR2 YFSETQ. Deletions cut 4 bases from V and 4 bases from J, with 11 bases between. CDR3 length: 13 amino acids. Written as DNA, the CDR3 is TGCGCCAGCAGCCGATTCCAGAGCACTGAAGCTTTCTTT. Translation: CASSRFQSTEAFF. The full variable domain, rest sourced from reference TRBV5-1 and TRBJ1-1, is KAGVTQTPRYLIKTRGQQVTLSCSPISGHRSVSWYQQTPGQGLQFLFEYFSETQRNKGNFPGRFSGRQFSNSRSEMNVSTLELGDSALYLCASSRFQSTEAFFGQGTRLTVV.

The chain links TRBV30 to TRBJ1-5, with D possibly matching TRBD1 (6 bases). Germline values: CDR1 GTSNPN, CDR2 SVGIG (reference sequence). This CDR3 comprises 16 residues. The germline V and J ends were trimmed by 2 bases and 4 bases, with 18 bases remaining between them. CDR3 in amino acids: CAWSLGGGFGNQPQHF. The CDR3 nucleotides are TGTGCCTGGAGTCTAGGGGGAGGGTTCGGGAATCAGCCCCAGCATTTT.

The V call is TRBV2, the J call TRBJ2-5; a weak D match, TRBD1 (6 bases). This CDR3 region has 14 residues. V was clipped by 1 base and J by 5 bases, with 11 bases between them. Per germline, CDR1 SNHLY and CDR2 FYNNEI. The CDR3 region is CASSEVRGHETQYF. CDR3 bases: TGTGCCAGCAGTGAAGTCAGGGGTCACGAGACCCAGTACTTC.

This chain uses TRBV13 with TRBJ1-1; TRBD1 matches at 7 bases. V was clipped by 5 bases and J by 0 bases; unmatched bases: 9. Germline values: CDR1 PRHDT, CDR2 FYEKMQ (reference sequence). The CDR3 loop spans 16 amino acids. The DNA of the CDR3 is TGTGCCAGCAGCCAAACCTCCGGGACAGTGAACACTGAAGCTTTCTTT. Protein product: CASSQTSGTVNTEAFF.

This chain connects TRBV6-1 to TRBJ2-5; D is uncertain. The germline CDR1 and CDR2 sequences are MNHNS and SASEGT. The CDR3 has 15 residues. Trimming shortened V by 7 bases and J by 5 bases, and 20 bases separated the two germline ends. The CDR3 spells CASNTPARTGETQYF. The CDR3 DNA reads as TGTGCCAGCAATACCCCAGCGCGTACCGGCGAGACCCAGTACTTC.

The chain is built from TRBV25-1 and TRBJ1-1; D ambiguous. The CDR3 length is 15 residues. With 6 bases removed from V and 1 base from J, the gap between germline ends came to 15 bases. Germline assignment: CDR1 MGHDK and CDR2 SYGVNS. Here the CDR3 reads CASSLEGFGNTEAFF. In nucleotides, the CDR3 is TGTGCCAGCAGCCTTGAGGGCTTCGGGAACACTGAAGCTTTCTTT. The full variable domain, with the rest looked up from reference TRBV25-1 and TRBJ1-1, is EADIYQTPRYLVIGTGKKITLECSQTMGHDKMYWYQQDPGMELHLIHYSYGVNSTEKGDLSSESTVSRIRTEHFPLTLESARPSHTSQYLCASSLEGFGNTEAFFGQGTRLTVV.

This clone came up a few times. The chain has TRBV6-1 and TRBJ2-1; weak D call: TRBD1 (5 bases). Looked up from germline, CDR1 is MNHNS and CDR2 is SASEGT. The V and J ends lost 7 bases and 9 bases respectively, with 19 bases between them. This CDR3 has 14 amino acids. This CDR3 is CASIPSTVHFEQFF. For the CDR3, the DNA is TGTGCCAGCATCCCGTCGACAGTACATTTTGAGCAGTTCTTC.

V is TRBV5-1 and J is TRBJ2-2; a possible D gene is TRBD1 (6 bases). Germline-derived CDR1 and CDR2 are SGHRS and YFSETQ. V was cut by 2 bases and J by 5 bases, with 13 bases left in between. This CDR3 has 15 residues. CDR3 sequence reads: CASSFQGKGTGELFF. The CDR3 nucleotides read TGCGCCAGCAGCTTCCAGGGGAAGGGGACCGGGGAGCTGTTTTTT.

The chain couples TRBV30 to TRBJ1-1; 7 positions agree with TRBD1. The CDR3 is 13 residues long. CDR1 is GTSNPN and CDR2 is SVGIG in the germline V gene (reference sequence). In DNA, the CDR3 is TGTGCTCACTCTGGGACAGCGAACACTGAAGCTTTCTTT. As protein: CAHSGTANTEAFF. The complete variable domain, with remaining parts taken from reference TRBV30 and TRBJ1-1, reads SQTIHQWPATLVQPVGSPLSLECTVEGTSNPNLYWYRQAAGRGLQLLFYSVGIGQISSEVPQNLSASRPQDRQFILSSKKLLLSDSGFYLCAHSGTANTEAFFGQGTRLTVV.